This T cell receptor (beta chain) was observed in a study of blood T cell repertoires in COVID-19. Data came from immunoSEQ multiplex PCR; TCRdb stores just in-frame clones and leaves some out. The sample lists about 260,000 clones, 87% occurring once. This receptor was obtained from a woman aged 35 to 49 who had recovered from COVID-19. Source material: peripheral blood.

Here the CDR3 DNA reads TGTGCCAGCAGCTGGACAGGGGAGGGCTATGGCTACACCTTC. This gives the protein CASSWTGEGYGYTF. This chain joins TRBV5-4 and TRBJ1-2, with 9 bases matching TRBD1. The CDR3 runs to 14 residues. CDR1 SGHNT and CDR2 YYREEE come from the germline V gene (reference sequence). The trim removed 3 bases at V and 4 bases at J, leaving 4 bases unmatched.